Listed below are T cell receptor beta chains from one sample, sequenced in a study of T cell responses to AZD1222 COVID-19 vaccine. The assay was immunoSEQ multiplex PCR, and TCRdb's table has in-frame clones only and misses some. Seen here are roughly 150,000 clones, less than 95% observed once, and the top ten hold 4% to 5.5%. This specimen was peripheral blood, taken on day 0 of AZD1222 vaccination. The receptors stem from an adult in good health. Both conserved end residues are part of each CDR3.

>TRBJ1-5|TRBV7-8
CASSRSGGGGSGYSNQPQHF
>TRBJ1-5|TRBV5-1
CASSPLGGSNQPQHF
>TRBJ2-1|TRBV5-6
CASSFEAPARDSNEQFF
>TRBJ1-5|TRBV6-5
CASRRTGGSQPQHF
>TRBJ1-3|TRBV9
CASTPHGGVSSGNTIYF
>TRBJ1-2|TRBV13
CASSPRGGPNYGYTF
>TRBJ1-3|TRBV7-9
CASSQAPLNYGNTIYF
>TRBJ2-7|TRBV18
CASSPSTGGREQYF
>TRBJ1-2|TRBV5-4
CASSPMGSDTYGYTF
>TRBJ2-1|TRBV28
CASSLYLRTRHISYNEQFF
>TRBJ1-3|TRBV24-1
CATSDKHSSGNTIYF
>TRBJ2-3|TRBV19
CAPNISMHTSGKDTQYF
>TRBJ2-1|TRBV19
CASSEGQGAYNEQFF
>TRBJ2-1|TRBV6-5
CASSFRTGGYNEQFF
>TRBJ2-4|TRBV25-1
CASSEWDKNIQYF
>TRBJ2-5|TRBV28
CASSSPTVERLEETQYF
>TRBJ2-1|TRBV7-2
CASYAISGNEQFF
>TRBJ1-4|TRBV30
CAWSDNSKGEKLFF